This T cell receptor (beta chain) comes out of a study of early T cells in non-severe SARS-CoV-2 infection (dated by TCRdb to the early 2020s). Study-wide context: Because TCR sequencing relied on bulk RNA taken from unsorted whole blood, pairing of alpha and beta chains was not possible.

The CDR3 numbers 16 residues from cysteine through phenylalanine. Only the CDR3 portion is preserved as DNA: 48 bases, with reading frame beginning at the first base. Trimming costs V 5 bases and J 5 bases, and their ends lie 19 bases apart. For CDR1 and CDR2, the germline V gene lists SGHVS and FQNEAQ. For this clonotype: Its recognized antigen is unknown. The input lacks base qualities; no much larger clone sits a single base away.

Points the paper makes about the study in general: VDJdb matching was skewed toward anti-spike CD8 responses, so virus-specific expansions were likely underestimated and private and CD4 specificities were missed.

A case-control design nested within a healthcare worker cohort in London, UK, was used, with weekly nasopharyngeal swab PCR tests and blood sampling performed. Between 23 and 31 March 2020, the week of the UK lockdown, healthcare workers were enrolled and then followed up weekly for as long as 16 weeks. Libraries were prepared through 5' RACE. Sequenced on a NextSeq 500. In the TCR library protocol, unique molecular identifiers were attached to individual cDNA molecules to correct for PCR bias and sequencing error. TCR alpha and beta chains were both sequenced, and the abundances of alpha and beta sequences in each sample were closely correlated with each other. The original pipeline was this. V gene, J gene and CDR3 annotation of TCR sequences was performed with Decombinator V4. Expanded TCRs were defined as changing significantly between any two time points under a Poisson model with p below 0.0001. Abundances of TCRs were expressed as counts per million after normalisation to the total number of TCRs sequenced in each sample. TRAV1-2 paired with TRAJ12, TRAJ20 or TRAJ33 defined MAIT TCRs, while TRAV10 paired with TRAJ18 defined iNKT TCRs. VDJdb, accessed on 1 November 2021, was searched for TCRs annotated for CMV, EBV and SARS-CoV-2, and TCRs annotated for more than one antigen were excluded. Clones were called with MiXCR by TCRdb after fastp trimmed the public reads at Q25, and only in-frame beta chains were retained. Every CDR3 protein is listed once, alongside the most common genes and DNA of its rows. The V and J calls and clone size are TCRdb's, not the authors'. The sample table holds 54,000 or so distinct CDR3 sequences, of which around 12% were seen once. Approximately 4.8% of the sample lies in the top ten.

Sequenced material: whole blood. The chain is assembled from TRBV7-8 and TRBJ2-1; the D segment cannot be called with confidence. The sequence derives from an adult who was a healthcare worker with PCR-confirmed SARS-CoV-2 infection or an uninfected control (not recorded which). The CDR3 protein is CASSPGLRMNNNEQFF. The nucleotide sequence is given as TGTGCCAGCAGCCCGGGTCTCCGAATGAACAACAATGAGCAGTTCTTC. Extended through the reference TRBV7-8 and TRBJ2-1 proteins, this CDR3 yields the full variable domain: GAGVSQSPRYKVAKRGQDVALRCDPISGHVSLFWYQQALGQGPEFLTYFQNEAQLDKSGLPSDRFFAERPEGSVSTLKIQRTQQEDSAVYLCASSPGLRMNNNEQFFGPGTRLTVL.